Listed here are 23 T cell receptor beta chains from one sample, sequenced in a study of T-cell memory formation after mild COVID-19 (dated by TCRdb to 2020 to 2022). Receptor libraries were prepared by 5' RACE. The sequencer was an Illumina NovaSeq 6000. TCRdb reran the public reads through fastp at Q25 and MiXCR, keeping productive beta chains. Rows merge per CDR3 protein into single entries with the most common DNA and genes. Recorded for this sample are 120,000 to 150,000 distinct CDR3 sequences; about 19% of them occurred a single time. The ten largest make up around 2% of the sample. Sequenced sample: PBMCs or a T cell subset sorted from them (not recorded which). These receptors were collected from an adult woman who had mild COVID-19 (a few samples of this study predate the infection). The sample titles of this study are shuffled in the database, so cell type and time point are left out; the donor was told from shared clones.

Details on this clonotype: An end of the junction does not agree with germline; a read error may underlie this. The rearrangement links TRBV12-3 or TRBV12-4 to TRBJ1-2; unclear D gene. CDR3 length: 12 residues. The CDR3 protein is CASSLSLGNPDF. As DNA, the CDR3 is TGTGCCAGCAGTTTGAGTTTGGGGAACCCCGACTTC.

The CDR3 sequence: CSARAGTAVDNEQFF. As DNA, the CDR3 is TGCAGCGCCAGAGCCGGGACAGCCGTGGACAATGAGCAGTTCTTC. The chain couples TRBV29-1 to TRBJ2-1; 7 bases align to TRBD1. V gave up 7 bases and J gave up 5 bases; unmatched junction bases: 14. Germline CDR1 SQVTM, CDR2 ANQGSEA. CDR3 length: 15 amino acids.

This clonotype was picked up a small number of times. The chain joins TRBV7-8 to TRBJ1-1; 7 bases agree with TRBD1. Germline values: CDR1 SGHVS, CDR2 FQNEAQ. The junction had 11 bases not matched to a gene; V was cut back by 4 bases and J by 0 bases. The CDR3 has 17 residues. DNA for the CDR3: TGTGCCAGCAGCTCCGACAGGGTTGGGGCCTTGAACACTGAAGCTTTCTTT. Its protein is CASSSDRVGALNTEAFF. Filled out from reference TRBV7-8 and TRBJ1-1, the complete variable domain reads GAGVSQSPRYKVAKRGQDVALRCDPISGHVSLFWYQQALGQGPEFLTYFQNEAQLDKSGLPSDRFFAERPEGSVSTLKIQRTQQEDSAVYLCASSSDRVGALNTEAFFGQGTRLTVV.

In this sample, this clonotype turned up a few times. CDR3 nucleotides: TGTGCCAGCAGCTTAGATACAGGGTCCGTCACTGAAGCTTTCTTT. Amino acids: CASSLDTGSVTEAFF. The V gene is TRBV7-2, the J gene TRBJ1-1; a weak D match, TRBD1 (6 bases). Trimming shortened V by 1 base and J by 4 bases, and 13 bases separated the two germline ends. Germline CDR1 and CDR2: SGHTA and FQGNSA. The CDR3 runs to 15 residues.

This rearrangement joins TRBV6-5 to TRBJ1-1, with D perhaps matching TRBD1 (6 bases). Germline CDR1 MNHEY, CDR2 SVGAGI. The V and J ends lost 0 bases and 2 bases respectively, with 16 bases between them. This CDR3 has 17 amino acids. For the CDR3, the DNA is TGTGCCAGCAGTTACTCGTGGTTAGGCAGGGGAAACACTGAAGCTTTCTTT. Translated, it gives CASSYSWLGRGNTEAFF.

In this sample, this clonotype turned up once. The J gene is TRBJ1-6, the V gene TRBV12-3 or TRBV12-4; unclear D gene. CDR3 length: 13 residues. Trimming shortened V by 5 bases and J by 7 bases, and 9 bases separated the two germline ends. In DNA form, the CDR3 reads TGTGCCAGCAGTCTGGCCGAGAATTCACCCCTCCACTTT. As protein: CASSLAENSPLHF.

This clonotype was counted at least ten times. V usage is TRBV7-9 and J usage is TRBJ1-2; D possibly corresponds to TRBD1 (6 bases). The CDR3 is made up of 16 amino acids. Per germline, CDR1 SEHNR and CDR2 FQNEAQ (reference sequence). Trimming stripped 4 bases from V and 4 bases from J, with 19 bases between. CDR3 region: CASSSTGQLLSYGYTF. Here the CDR3 DNA reads TGTGCCAGCAGCTCAACTGGACAGCTCCTCAGCTATGGCTACACCTTC.

The CDR3: CASSVSKETQYF. The CDR3 DNA follows: TGTGCCAGCAGTGTATCTAAAGAGACCCAGTACTTC. V usage is TRBV2 and J usage is TRBJ2-5; D not resolved. Germline V gene data show CDR1 as SNHLY and CDR2 as FYNNEI. The CDR3 consists of 12 residues. V dropped 4 bases and J dropped 3 bases, with 6 bases sitting between them. The whole variable domain, remainder taken from reference TRBV2 and TRBJ2-5, is EPEVTQTPSHQVTQMGQEVILRCVPISNHLYFYWYRQILGQKVEFLVSFYNNEISEKSEIFDDQFSVERPDGSNFTLKIRSTKLEDSAMYFCASSVSKETQYFGPGTRLLVL.

This clonotype has just a few counts. The CDR3 loop is CASSLSYSGWTGGYTF. In DNA form, the CDR3 reads TGTGCCAGCAGTTTATCCTATTCCGGGTGGACCGGTGGCTACACCTTC. J is TRBJ1-2 and V is TRBV27; D uncertain. The CDR3 is made up of 16 amino acids. The V end was cut by 0 bases, the J end by 7 bases, with 18 bases between. Germline V gene lookup returns CDR1 MNHEY and CDR2 SMNVEV (reference sequence).

The chain joins TRBV12-3 or TRBV12-4 to TRBJ1-4; D remains unclear. The CDR3 length is 12 residues. The V gene lost 3 bases and the J gene lost 8 bases, with 7 bases spanning the gap. DNA for the CDR3: TGTGCCAGCAGTTTCTGGGGAGAAAAACTGTTTTTT. Translating gives CASSFWGEKLFF.

This clonotype was observed a few times. V gene TRBV5-1 combines with J gene TRBJ2-5, with TRBD1 as a possible D gene (6 bases). The CDR3 is 15 amino acids. Germline V lookup: CDR1 SGHRS, CDR2 YFSETQ. Trimming took off 3 bases at V and 5 bases at J, with 17 bases between the two ends. The CDR3 protein is CASSSDRGNLETQYF. Written as DNA, the CDR3 is TGCGCCAGCAGCTCGGACAGAGGAAATTTGGAGACCCAGTACTTC.

The table lists this clonotype with a few counts. The junction differs from germline at one of its ends, possibly a read error. V gene TRBV7-2 combines with J gene TRBJ2-6; possible D gene TRBD2, 5 bases. The CDR3 loop spans 15 amino acids. Germline CDR1 is SGHTA and CDR2 is FQGNSA. The CDR3 reads CASSLATSGANVLTF. CDR3 coding DNA: TGTGCCAGCAGCCTAGCCACCTCTGGGGCCAACGTCCTGACTTTC.

The chain employs TRBV5-1 and TRBJ1-2, with D hard to call. Trimming took 3 bases from V and 0 from J, leaving 15 bases between them. The V gene's germline CDR1 is SGHRS and CDR2 YFSETQ. CDR3 length: 16 residues. CDR3 protein: CASSSYLDTSNYGYTF. The DNA for the CDR3 is TGCGCCAGCAGCTCTTACCTCGACACGTCTAACTATGGCTACACCTTC.

This clonotype was recorded a few times. The chain has TRBV11-2 and TRBJ2-7; 10 bases are shared with TRBD2. Germline V lookup: CDR1 SGHAT, CDR2 FQNNGV. Unmatched junction bases numbered 7, after V lost 5 bases and J lost 6 bases. The CDR3 covers 14 residues. CDR3 DNA: TGTGCCAGCAGCATGCAGCGGGGGGGCAGCGAGCAGTACTTC. It translates to CASSMQRGGSEQYF. The complete variable domain, with remaining parts taken from reference TRBV11-2 and TRBJ2-7, reads EAGVAQSPRYKIIEKRQSVAFWCNPISGHATLYWYQQILGQGPKLLIQFQNNGVVDDSQLPKDRFSAERLKGVDSTLKIQPAKLEDSAVYLCASSMQRGGSEQYFGPGTRLTVT.

This clonotype came up a few times. J is TRBJ1-1 and V is TRBV29-1; the match to TRBD1 covers 12 bases. There are 16 residues in the CDR3. J was trimmed by 5 bases and V by 4 bases; bases with no gene match: 11. CDR1 and CDR2 from the germline V gene are SQVTM and ANQGSEA. The CDR3, as DNA: TGCAGCGTTGGGGCCGGGACAGGGGGCATCGTAACTGAAGCTTTCTTT. Translating it yields CSVGAGTGGIVTEAFF.

The V and J genes are TRBV3-1 and TRBJ2-3; D tentatively fits TRBD1 or TRBD2 (5 bases each). Germline-derived CDR1 and CDR2 are LGHDT and YNNKEL (reference sequence). Trimming left V 3 bases short and J 7 bases short, with 14 bases between. CDR3 size: 14 residues. The CDR3 is CASSQGPLAHTQYF. CDR3 nucleotide sequence: TGTGCCAGCAGCCAGGGACCCCTGGCGCATACGCAGTATTTT.

V and J are TRBV6-5 and TRBJ1-1; D is ambiguous. The CDR3 consists of 12 residues. Trimming stripped 0 bases from V and 10 bases from J, with 9 bases between. CDR1 and CDR2 from the germline V gene are MNHEY and SVGAGI. This chain's CDR3 is CASSYSGARAFF. The CDR3 DNA sequence: TGTGCCAGCAGTTACTCGGGCGCAAGAGCTTTCTTT.

This clonotype occurred a few times. The J gene is TRBJ2-5, the V gene TRBV4-2; 11 bases map to TRBD2. This CDR3 spans 17 amino acids. Germline V CDR1 and CDR2: LGHNA, YNFKEQ. Germline trimming cut 2 bases from V and 1 base from J; bases unmatched to any gene: 6. The CDR3 sequence: CASSQRPSGGTQETQYF. CDR3 bases: TGTGCCAGCAGCCAACGACCTAGCGGGGGGACCCAAGAGACCCAGTACTTC.

This CDR3 is CSVGARAQYF. CDR3 in DNA: TGCAGCGTTGGGGCTAGAGCCCAGTACTTC. The chain is built from TRBV29-1 and TRBJ2-5; D not resolved. The CDR3 has 10 amino acids. The V end was cut by 4 bases, the J end by 9 bases, with 9 bases between. CDR1 is SQVTM and CDR2 is ANQGSEA in the germline V gene. The full variable domain, its missing parts supplied by reference TRBV29-1 and TRBJ2-5, is SAVISQKPSRDICQRGTSLTIQCQVDSQVTMMFWYRQQPGQSLTLIATANQGSEATYESGFVIDKFPISRPNLTFSTLTVSNMSPEDSSIYLCSVGARAQYFGPGTRLLVL.

This clonotype has a handful of counts. The genes are TRBV12-3 or TRBV12-4 and TRBJ2-2, with D perhaps TRBD2 (5 bases). This CDR3 is 14 amino acids long. The ends were cut back, 6 bases at V and 3 bases at J, with 11 bases in the middle. The CDR3 region has the DNA TGTGCCAGCAGAAAGGGAGTCGACACCGGGGAGCTGTTTTTT. Its translation: CASRKGVDTGELFF.

This chain uses TRBV29-1 with TRBJ2-5; the D gene is possibly TRBD2 (6 bases). V gave up 3 bases and J gave up 5 bases, with 13 bases separating them. Germline V gene data show CDR1 as SQVTM and CDR2 as ANQGSEA. This CDR3 comprises 13 residues. The CDR3 DNA follows: TGCAGCGTTGATAGTGCTAGCGTGGAGACCCAGTACTTC. Amino acids: CSVDSASVETQYF.

This clonotype showed up just a few times. This chain connects TRBV3-1 to TRBJ1-4; D is ambiguous. Trimming pared 0 bases from V and 7 bases from J, leaving 9 bases between. Looked up from germline, CDR1 is LGHDT and CDR2 is YNNKEL (reference sequence). The CDR3 has 14 amino acids. CDR3 sequence reads: CASSQEGLREKLFF. CDR3 coding DNA: TGTGCCAGCAGCCAAGAGGGTTTACGTGAAAAACTGTTTTTT.

CDR3 residues: CASKGQGKNNEQFF. The CDR3 DNA reads as TGCGCCAGCAAGGGACAGGGGAAAAACAATGAGCAGTTCTTC. The chain recombines TRBV5-1 with TRBJ2-1, with 10 nucleotides matching TRBD1. Germline trimming cut 6 bases from V and 5 bases from J; bases unmatched to any gene: 5. The CDR3 is made up of 14 amino acids. Germline CDR1 is SGHRS and CDR2 is YFSETQ.